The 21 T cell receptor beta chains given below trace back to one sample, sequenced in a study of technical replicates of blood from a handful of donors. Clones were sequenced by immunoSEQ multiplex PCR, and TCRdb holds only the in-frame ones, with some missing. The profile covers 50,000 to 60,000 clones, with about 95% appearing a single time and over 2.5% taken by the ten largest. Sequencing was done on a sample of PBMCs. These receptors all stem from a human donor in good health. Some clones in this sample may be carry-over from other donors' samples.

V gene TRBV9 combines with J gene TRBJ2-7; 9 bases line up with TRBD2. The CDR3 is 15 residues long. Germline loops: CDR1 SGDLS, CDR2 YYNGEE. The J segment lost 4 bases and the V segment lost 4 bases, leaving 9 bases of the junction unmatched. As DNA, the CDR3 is TGTGCCAGCAGCACCCTAGCGGGGAACCTTTACGAGCAGTACTTC. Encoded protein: CASSTLAGNLYEQYF.

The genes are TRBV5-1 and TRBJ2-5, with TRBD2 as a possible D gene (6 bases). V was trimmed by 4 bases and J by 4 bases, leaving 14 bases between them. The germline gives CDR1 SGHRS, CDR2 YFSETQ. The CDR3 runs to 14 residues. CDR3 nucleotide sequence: TGCGCCAGCAGCCCCCGGCGGGGTTCAGAGACCCAGTACTTC. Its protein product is CASSPRRGSETQYF.

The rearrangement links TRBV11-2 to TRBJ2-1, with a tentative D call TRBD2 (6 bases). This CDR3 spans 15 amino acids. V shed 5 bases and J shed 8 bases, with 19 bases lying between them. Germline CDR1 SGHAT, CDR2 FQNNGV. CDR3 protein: CASSGAGLHGHEQFF. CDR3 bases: TGTGCCAGCAGCGGGGCGGGACTCCACGGGCATGAGCAGTTCTTC.

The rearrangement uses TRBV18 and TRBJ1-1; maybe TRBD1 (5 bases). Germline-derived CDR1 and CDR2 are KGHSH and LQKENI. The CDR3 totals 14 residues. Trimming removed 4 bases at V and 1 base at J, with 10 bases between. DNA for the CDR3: TGTGCCAGCTCACAGGGGACTGCGAACACTGAAGCTTTCTTT. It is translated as CASSQGTANTEAFF.

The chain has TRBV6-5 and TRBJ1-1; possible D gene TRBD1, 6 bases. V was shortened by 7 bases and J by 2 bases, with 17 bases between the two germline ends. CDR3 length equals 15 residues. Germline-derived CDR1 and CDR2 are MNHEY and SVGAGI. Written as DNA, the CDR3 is TGTGCCAGCACTATAAGACTACAGGGTAACACTGAAGCTTTCTTT. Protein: CASTIRLQGNTEAFF.

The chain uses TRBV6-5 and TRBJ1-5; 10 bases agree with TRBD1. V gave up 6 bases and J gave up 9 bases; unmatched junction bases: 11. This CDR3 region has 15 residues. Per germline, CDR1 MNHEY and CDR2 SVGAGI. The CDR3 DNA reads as TGTGCCAGCAGAGAGACAGGGGGCGACAGGCGGCCCCAGCATTTT. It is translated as CASRETGGDRRPQHF.

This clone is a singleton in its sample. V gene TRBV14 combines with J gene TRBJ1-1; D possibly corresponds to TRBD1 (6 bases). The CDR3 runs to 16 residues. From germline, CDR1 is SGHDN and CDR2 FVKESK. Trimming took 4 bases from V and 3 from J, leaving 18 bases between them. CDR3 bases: TGTGCCAGCAGCCTGAAAAAGGGTTACAGGGACACTGAAGCTTTCTTT. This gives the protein CASSLKKGYRDTEAFF.

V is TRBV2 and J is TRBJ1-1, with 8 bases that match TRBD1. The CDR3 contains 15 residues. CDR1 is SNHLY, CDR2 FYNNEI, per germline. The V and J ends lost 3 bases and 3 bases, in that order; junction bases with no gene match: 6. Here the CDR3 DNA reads TGTGCCAGCAGTGATGGGACAGGATTTCACACTGAAGCTTTCTTT. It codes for CASSDGTGFHTEAFF.

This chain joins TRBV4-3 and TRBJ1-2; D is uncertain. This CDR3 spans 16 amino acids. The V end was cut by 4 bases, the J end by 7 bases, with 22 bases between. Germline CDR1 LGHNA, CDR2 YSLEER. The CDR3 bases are TGCGCCAGCAGCCCCCGGACTCTTCCTTCCTCCGGTGGCTACACCTTC. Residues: CASSPRTLPSSGGYTF.

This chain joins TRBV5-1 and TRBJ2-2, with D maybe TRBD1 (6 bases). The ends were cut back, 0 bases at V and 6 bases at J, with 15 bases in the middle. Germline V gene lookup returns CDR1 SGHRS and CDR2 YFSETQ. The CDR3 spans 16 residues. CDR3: CASSLVSLQGPGELFF. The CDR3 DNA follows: TGCGCCAGCAGCTTGGTTTCTCTGCAGGGGCCCGGGGAGCTGTTTTTT.

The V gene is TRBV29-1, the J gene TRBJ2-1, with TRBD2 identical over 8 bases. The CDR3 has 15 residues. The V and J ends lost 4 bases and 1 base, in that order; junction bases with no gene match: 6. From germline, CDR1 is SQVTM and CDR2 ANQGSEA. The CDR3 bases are TGCAGCGTTGTGGGTACGGGGGGGTCCTACAATGAGCAGTTCTTC. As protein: CSVVGTGGSYNEQFF.

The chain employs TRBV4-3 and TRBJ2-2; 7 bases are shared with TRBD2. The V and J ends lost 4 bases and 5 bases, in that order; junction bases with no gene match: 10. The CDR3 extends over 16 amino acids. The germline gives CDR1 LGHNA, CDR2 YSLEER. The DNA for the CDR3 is TGCGCCAGCAGCCTGGTACGCGGGAGTGAAACCGGGGAGCTGTTTTTT. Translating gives CASSLVRGSETGELFF.

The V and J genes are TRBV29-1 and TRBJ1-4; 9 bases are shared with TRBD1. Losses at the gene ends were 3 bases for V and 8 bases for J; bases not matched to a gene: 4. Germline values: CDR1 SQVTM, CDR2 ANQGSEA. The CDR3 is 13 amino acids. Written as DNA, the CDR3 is TGCAGCGTTGAGGGACAGGGTGGAGAAAAACTGTTTTTT. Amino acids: CSVEGQGGEKLFF.

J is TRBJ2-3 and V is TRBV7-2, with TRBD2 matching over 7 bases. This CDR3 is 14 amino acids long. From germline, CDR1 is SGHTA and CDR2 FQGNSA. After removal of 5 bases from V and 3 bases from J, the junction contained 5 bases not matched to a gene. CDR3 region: CASSLGLGTDTQYF. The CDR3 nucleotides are TGTGCCAGCAGCCTAGGACTAGGGACAGATACGCAGTATTTT.

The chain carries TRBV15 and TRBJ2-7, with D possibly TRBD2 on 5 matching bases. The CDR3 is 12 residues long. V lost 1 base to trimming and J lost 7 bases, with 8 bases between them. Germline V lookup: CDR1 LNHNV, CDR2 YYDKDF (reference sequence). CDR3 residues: CATSRAEGEQYF. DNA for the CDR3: TGTGCCACCAGCAGAGCAGAGGGAGAGCAGTACTTC.

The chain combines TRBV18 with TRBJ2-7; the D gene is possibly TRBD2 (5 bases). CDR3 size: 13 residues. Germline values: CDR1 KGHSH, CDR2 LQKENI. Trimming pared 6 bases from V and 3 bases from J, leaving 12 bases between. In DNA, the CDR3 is TGTGCCAGCTCCCAACGAGCGGACTACGAGCAGTACTTC. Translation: CASSQRADYEQYF.

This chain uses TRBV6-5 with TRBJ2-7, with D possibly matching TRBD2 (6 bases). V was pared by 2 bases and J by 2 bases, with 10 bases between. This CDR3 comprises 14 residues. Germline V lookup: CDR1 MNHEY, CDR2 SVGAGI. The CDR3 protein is CASSYGTSAYEQYF. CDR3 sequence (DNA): TGTGCCAGCAGTTACGGGACTTCAGCCTACGAGCAGTACTTC.

The CDR3 DNA reads as TGTGCCAGCAGCTCAACAGGGAGTCTCTACGAGCAGTACTTC. Translated, it gives CASSSTGSLYEQYF. The gene calls are TRBV2 and TRBJ2-7; tentatively, D is TRBD1 (6 bases). CDR1 is SNHLY, CDR2 FYNNEI, per germline. The CDR3 is 14 residues long. V lost 6 bases, J lost 3 bases, and 15 bases lay in between.

The CDR3, as DNA: TGTGCCAGCTCACGTGGTCGAGACAGGGCTTACTTC. Protein product: CASSRGRDRAYF. The J gene is TRBJ2-7, the V gene TRBV18; 7 bases match TRBD1. CDR1 is KGHSH and CDR2 is LQKENI in the germline V gene. The CDR3 has 12 amino acids. J gave up 13 bases and V 4 bases, and 10 bases lay outside the gene matches.

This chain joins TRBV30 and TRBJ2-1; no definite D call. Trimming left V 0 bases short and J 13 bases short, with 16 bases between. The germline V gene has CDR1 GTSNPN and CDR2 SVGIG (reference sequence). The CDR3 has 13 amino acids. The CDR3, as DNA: TGTGCCTGGAGTGTGAGGTTAGTCCTAGAACAGTTCTTC. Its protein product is CAWSVRLVLEQFF.

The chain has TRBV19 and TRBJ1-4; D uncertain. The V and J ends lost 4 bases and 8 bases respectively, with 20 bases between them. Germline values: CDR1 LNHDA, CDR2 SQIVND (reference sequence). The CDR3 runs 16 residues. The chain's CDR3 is CASSKALGRIAEKLFF. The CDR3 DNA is TGTGCCAGTAGTAAGGCGTTGGGGAGGATAGCCGAAAAACTGTTTTTT.